These 19 T cell receptor beta chains came from one sample sequenced in a study of radiotherapy plus CTLA-4 blockade in lung cancer. Assay: immunoSEQ multiplex PCR; the TCRdb copy retains only in-frame clones and omits some. This sample has more than 90,000 clones, with 81% found just once. The specimen comprised peripheral blood, sampled from a patient treated with radiotherapy plus ipilimumab. Every receptor here comes from a human donor with non-small cell lung cancer that progressed on radiotherapy plus ipilimumab. Some clones in this sample may be carry-over from other donors' samples.

The chain couples TRBV30 to TRBJ2-3, with TRBD2 identical over 7 bases. The CDR3 has 12 amino acids. The germline gives CDR1 GTSNPN, CDR2 SVGIG (reference sequence). V lost 4 bases to trimming and J lost 7 bases; unmatched junction nucleotides: 5. This chain's CDR3 is CAWNPSGNTQYF. For the CDR3, the DNA is TGTGCCTGGAACCCTAGCGGTAATACGCAGTATTTT.

The chain recombines TRBV21-1 with TRBJ2-7. TRBV21-1 corresponds to a pseudogene. This CDR3 has 14 amino acids. Here the CDR3 DNA reads TGTGCCAGCAGCACCGGCCGGGACGCCTACGAGCAGTACTTC. This gives the protein CASSTGRDAYEQYF.

The chain carries TRBV18 and TRBJ1-1; 8 nucleotides align to TRBD1. The CDR3 spans 14 residues. Germline CDR1 and CDR2: KGHSH and LQKENI. The junction had 5 bases not matched to a gene; V was cut back by 3 bases and J by 5 bases. The CDR3 spells CASSPQGARTEAFF. The CDR3 DNA is TGTGCCAGCTCACCCCAGGGGGCTAGGACTGAAGCTTTCTTT. Full variable domain (missing parts from reference TRBV18 and TRBJ1-1): NAGVMQNPRHLVRRRGQEARLRCSPMKGHSHVYWYRQLPEEGLKFMVYLQKENIIDESGMPKERFSAEFPKEGPSILRIQQVVRGDSAAYFCASSPQGARTEAFFGQGTRLTVV.

The genes are TRBV5-8 and TRBJ2-1; TRBD1 matches 7 bases. With 0 bases clipped from V and 2 bases from J, the junction kept 2 bases outside the gene matches. Germline values: CDR1 SGHTS, CDR2 YDEGEE. CDR3 length equals 15 residues. DNA of the CDR3: TGTGCCAGCAGCTTGGACAGGGGTCCCTACAATGAGCAGTTCTTC. It specifies CASSLDRGPYNEQFF.

This rearrangement joins TRBV7-3 to TRBJ1-1, with 7 bases identical to TRBD1. Germline V gives CDR1 SGHTA, CDR2 FQGTGA. V lost 5 bases, J lost 3 bases, and 6 bases stayed unmatched. The CDR3 consists of 14 residues. The CDR3 DNA follows: TGTGCCAGCAGCCAGGGGGGTCCCTACACTGAAGCTTTCTTT. Its protein product is CASSQGGPYTEAFF.

This clone has a handful of counts. V and J are TRBV15 and TRBJ2-2; 7 nucleotides agree with TRBD1. Trimming cost V 2 bases and J 2 bases; bases outside gene matches: 5. From germline, CDR1 is LNHNV and CDR2 YYDKDF (reference sequence). CDR3 size: 16 residues. The CDR3 loop is CATSRNRGLNTGELFF. For the CDR3, the DNA is TGTGCCACCAGCAGAAACAGGGGCCTAAACACCGGGGAGCTGTTTTTT.

The rearrangement uses TRBV6-5 and TRBJ1-1, with D unclear. The CDR3 consists of 13 residues. The germline gives CDR1 MNHEY, CDR2 SVGAGI. The V and J ends lost 6 bases and 5 bases respectively, with 13 bases between them. CDR3 protein: CASRPIHRTEAFF. In nucleotides, the CDR3 is TGTGCCAGCAGACCTATCCACAGAACTGAAGCTTTCTTT.

This clone occurred a few times. The genes are TRBV10-3 and TRBJ2-3; 8 nucleotides line up with TRBD2. The J segment lost 3 bases and the V segment lost 0 bases, leaving 11 bases of the junction unmatched. This CDR3 contains 18 residues. Germline V gene lookup returns CDR1 ENHRY and CDR2 SYGVKD. CDR3 sequence: CAISESGRSGGRTDTQYF. The CDR3 nucleotides read TGTGCCATCAGTGAGTCGGGGAGGAGCGGGGGTAGGACAGATACGCAGTATTTT.

This chain links TRBV7-2 with TRBJ2-1; 10 nucleotides agree with TRBD2. This CDR3 region has 19 residues. The germline V gene encodes CDR1 SGHTA and CDR2 FQGNSA. V dropped 4 bases and J dropped 6; count of bases not matched to a gene: 18. CDR3 in DNA: TGTGCCAGCAGCTCCCGATGGGATAGAGCGGGGGGGCTCTTCAATGAGCAGTTCTTC. This codes for CASSSRWDRAGGLFNEQFF.

This clone appeared a single time. J is TRBJ1-4 and V is TRBV5-1; 8 positions match TRBD1. The CDR3 runs 15 residues. Unmatched junction bases numbered 6, after V lost 0 bases and J lost 8 bases. Germline V lookup: CDR1 SGHRS, CDR2 YFSETQ. The CDR3: CASSLVPTGDEKLFF. The CDR3 coding sequence is TGCGCCAGCAGCTTGGTTCCGACAGGGGACGAAAAACTGTTTTTT.

The sample holds one count of this clone. The chain links TRBV4-2 to TRBJ1-2, with 7 bases matching TRBD1. The length of the CDR3 is 16 residues. The trim removed 0 bases at V and 4 bases at J, leaving 8 bases unmatched. Germline-derived CDR1 and CDR2 are LGHNA and YNFKEQ. The CDR3: CASSQESDRVGYGYTF. In DNA, the CDR3 is TGTGCCAGCAGCCAAGAAAGTGACAGGGTCGGCTATGGCTACACCTTC.

Judged by abundance, this clone is medium-sized (0.01 to 0.1%). The chain employs TRBV21-1 and TRBJ1-5; the D segment call TRBD1 is taken from the table without a DNA check. TRBV21-1 is marked as a pseudogene. The CDR3 spans 17 residues. The CDR3 reads CASSTYRGEFGNQPQHF. CDR3 in DNA: TGTGCCAGCAGCACCTACAGGGGGGAGTTCGGCAATCAGCCCCAGCATTTT.

V is TRBV2 and J is TRBJ2-5, with a tentative D call TRBD2 (5 bases). Germline lookup yields CDR1 SNHLY and CDR2 FYNNEI. Between the trimmed V and J ends, which lost 4 bases and 2 bases, there was a span of 20 bases. This CDR3 has 17 residues. The CDR3 region has the DNA TGTGCCAGCAGTGGGACTGAGAGCAGGACCGTTCAAGAGACCCAGTACTTC. It specifies CASSGTESRTVQETQYF. The variable domain in full, with the rest retrieved from reference TRBV2 and TRBJ2-5, is EPEVTQTPSHQVTQMGQEVILRCVPISNHLYFYWYRQILGQKVEFLVSFYNNEISEKSEIFDDQFSVERPDGSNFTLKIRSTKLEDSAMYFCASSGTESRTVQETQYFGPGTRLLVL.

The chain employs TRBV19 and TRBJ2-5; D unresolved. There are 15 residues in the CDR3. Looked up from germline, CDR1 is LNHDA and CDR2 is SQIVND (reference sequence). V was pared by 4 bases and J by 4 bases, with 16 bases between. The CDR3 loop is CASSTTTTLGETQYF. The CDR3 DNA sequence: TGTGCCAGTAGTACAACGACAACCTTGGGAGAGACCCAGTACTTC.

The rearrangement joins TRBV2 to TRBJ1-1; D is uncertain. Trimming cost V 6 bases and J 6 bases, with 17 bases left between them. Germline-derived CDR1 and CDR2 are SNHLY and FYNNEI. The CDR3 has 14 amino acids. CDR3 in amino acids: CASSEVERESEAFF. In nucleotides, the CDR3 is TGTGCCAGCAGCGAGGTCGAGAGGGAATCTGAAGCTTTCTTT.

The genes are TRBV28 and TRBJ1-2; tentative D call: TRBD1 (6 bases). Trimming removed 4 bases from V and 4 bases from J, with 10 bases in between. The germline gives CDR1 MDHEN, CDR2 SYDVKM. The CDR3 spans 13 residues. CDR3 region: CASSSQDSYGYTF. DNA of the CDR3: TGTGCCAGCAGTTCCCAGGACAGCTATGGCTACACCTTC.

The V and J genes are TRBV14 and TRBJ1-3; no clear D gene. Trimming stripped 4 bases from V and 0 bases from J, with 13 bases between. Germline V gene data show CDR1 as SGHDN and CDR2 as FVKESK. This CDR3 spans 16 amino acids. This CDR3 is CASSPGLPHSGNTIYF. In nucleotides, the CDR3 is TGTGCCAGCAGCCCCGGACTGCCACACTCTGGAAACACCATATATTTT.

This clone was detected once. The chain recombines TRBV7-9 with TRBJ1-1; D unresolved. V lost 5 bases to trimming and J lost 5 bases, with 12 bases between them. Germline-derived CDR1 and CDR2 are SEHNR and FQNEAQ (reference sequence). CDR3 length: 13 residues. CDR3 loop: CASSRDMSTEAFF. As DNA, the CDR3 is TGTGCCAGCAGCCGTGATATGAGTACTGAAGCTTTCTTT.

The V gene is TRBV4-1, the J gene TRBJ2-3; D is possibly TRBD2 (6 bases). With 1 base removed from V and 0 bases from J, the gap between germline ends came to 11 bases. Germline V lookup: CDR1 MGHRA, CDR2 YSYEKL. The CDR3 is 16 residues long. CDR3 sequence (DNA): TGCGCCAGCAGCCAAGGCGGGACCCCAAGCACAGATACGCAGTATTTT. Translating gives CASSQGGTPSTDTQYF.